The T cell receptor (beta chain) under discussion was sequenced for a study of shared clonotypes between healthy human individuals (TCRdb year 2020). In the study overall: The cohort included three men and a couple of women between 18 and 49 years of age. For each donor, CD4 naive and CD4 memory were each given three plates, CD8 naive was given two plates, and CD8 memory was given one plate. To estimate repertoire size and how much clonotype sharing occurs between individuals, the study deeply sequenced the blood TCR repertoires of several healthy adults. Different laboratories and diverse techniques were used to prepare libraries and sequence TCR repertoires, to increase sequencing depth and limit assay-specific biases. Per donor, leukapheresis produced somewhere between about 0.94 and 8.9 billion PBMCs. What the work shows at the level of the full study, not this receptor alone: About 4.5% of naive CD4, 3.5% of naive CD8, roughly 2.4% of memory CD4, and less than 0.45% of memory CD8 clonotypes were shared across a few donors. Larger estimated clonotype richness was generally found for naive subsets than for memory subsets. Higher generation probabilities were observed for clonotypes shared by all four sorted-subset donors than for non-shared clonotypes. Because the study included only a small number of donors, the genetic and exposure-history diversity represented was limited. Pairwise subsampling indicated that sequencing depth was expected to affect the degree of clonotype sharing among donors. Rarefaction of sorted-subset datasets indicated incomplete sequencing despite the large sequencing depth. Only blood was sampled, and tissue TCR repertoires likely differ from those in blood.

Healthy HIV-negative adults with no recently reported acute infections or vaccinations were included as donors. Only Caucasian adults living in Nashville, Tennessee, USA were represented among the donors. CD4+ T cells were enriched through magnetic negative selection, after which naive cells were positively selected on CD45RA and the remaining negative fraction served as the memory subset. Blood was obtained by leukapheresis, after which PBMCs were separated by Ficoll-Histopaque density gradient centrifugation and cryopreserved in liquid nitrogen vapor phase. Analytical flow cytometry was used to check the purity and quantity of every magnetically sorted T cell population. From each sorted fraction, genomic DNA was isolated and quantified by UV absorbance on a Nanodrop 2000c. This clone has a count of ten or more. Its antigen target is currently unknown. No base qualities exist here, and no much larger clone lies one base off it.

Using the deep immunoSEQ assay, TCR CDR3 regions were amplified from genomic DNA by multiplex PCR. Extracted genomic DNA from each cell subset was spread evenly across all wells of several immunoSEQ 96-well plates, with each plate serving as a replicate. For sorted subsets, 150 to 250 ng of genomic DNA, equivalent to 30,000 or so T cell genomes, went into each replicate PCR. The purified libraries were quantified using a Qubit 3.0 fluorometer, sized with a Bioanalyzer 2100, and then quantified again using the KAPA Library Quantification kit. Each immunoSEQ 96-well plate was sequenced on its own single-read 150-cycle Illumina NextSeq 550 flow cell. The source study handled its data this way. Because only junctional sequences without quality scores were contained in the immunoSEQ output, filtering matching that applied to full-length reads could not be performed. Sequences were annotated with PyIR, a Python wrapper for IgBLAST v1.9, and V/J genes and CDR3 were assigned using IMGT germline references. Any read was removed if the V/J assignment was weak (E-value above 1e-6), the CDR3 was missing, or the read contained stop codons, out-of-frame junctions, or ambiguous translated residues. V3J clonotypes were defined as sequences sharing an identical inferred V gene, J gene, and CDR3 amino acid sequence. Percentage overlap between repertoires was computed as shared unique clonotypes divided by the size of the smaller repertoire. Richness of each repertoire was evaluated using RTK rarefaction, the Chao1 estimator, and Recon v2.1 estimates of unobserved clonotypes. OLGA was used to compute generation probabilities for all TCRbeta clonotypes that the gDNA method yielded from a few donors. Sourced from immuneACCESS, this table was stored by TCRdb with only in-frame sequences that have V and J called. A share of the clones is absent; for the studies checked, an unresolved V gene accounts for under half, and the remainder has no known explanation. Clonal size and the V and J genes are those of that table, whereas D and trimming came from the DNA. In all, the sample holds about 680,000 clones, and about 78% of those were seen once. About 1.7% of the sample comes from the top ten.

The CDR1 and CDR2 encoded by the germline V gene (reference sequence) are SEHNR and FQNEAQ. Deletion took 8 bases off V and 8 bases off J, with a span of 15 bases between the germline ends. Including cysteine and phenylalanine, the CDR3 has 13 amino acids. The entry retains the CDR3 DNA only, 39 bases that are in frame from base 1. Sequencing was performed on memory CD4+ T cells sorted from blood. Per the publication, the cell subset or site label means: CD45RA-negative fraction. The chain couples TRBV7-9 to TRBJ1-4, with the D segment identity uncertain. The TCR was taken from a woman aged 25-40 years in good health. In nucleotides, the sequence is TGTGCCAGCGGAAGTCTTTCGCGGGAAAAACTGTTTTTT. Translated, it gives CASGSLSREKLFF.